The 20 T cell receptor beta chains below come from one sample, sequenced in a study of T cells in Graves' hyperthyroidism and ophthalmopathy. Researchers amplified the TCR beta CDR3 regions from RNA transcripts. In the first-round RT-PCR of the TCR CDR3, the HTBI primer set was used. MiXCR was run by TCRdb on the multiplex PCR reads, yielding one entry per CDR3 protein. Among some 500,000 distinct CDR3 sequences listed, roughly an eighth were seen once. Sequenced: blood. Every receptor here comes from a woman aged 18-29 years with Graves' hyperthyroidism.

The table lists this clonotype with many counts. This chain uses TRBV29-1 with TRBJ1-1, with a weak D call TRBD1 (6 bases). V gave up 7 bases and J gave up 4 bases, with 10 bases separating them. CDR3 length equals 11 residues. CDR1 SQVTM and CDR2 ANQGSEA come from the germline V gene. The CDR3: CSGGGFTEAFF. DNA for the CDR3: TGCAGCGGAGGGGGGTTCACTGAAGCTTTCTTT.

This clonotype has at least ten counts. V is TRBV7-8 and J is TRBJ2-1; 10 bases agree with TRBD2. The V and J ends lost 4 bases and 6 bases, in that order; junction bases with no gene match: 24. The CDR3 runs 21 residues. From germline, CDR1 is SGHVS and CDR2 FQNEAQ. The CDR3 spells CASSSTPTRHILAGRGNEQFF. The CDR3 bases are TGTGCCAGCAGCTCCACGCCCACCAGACATATACTAGCGGGAAGGGGCAATGAGCAGTTCTTC.

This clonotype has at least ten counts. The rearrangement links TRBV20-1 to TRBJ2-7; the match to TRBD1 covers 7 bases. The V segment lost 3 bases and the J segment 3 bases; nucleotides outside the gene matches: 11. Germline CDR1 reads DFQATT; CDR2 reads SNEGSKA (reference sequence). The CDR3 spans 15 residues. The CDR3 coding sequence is TGCAGTGCTAGCATCAGCGGAGCAGGGGGCTACGAGCAGTACTTC. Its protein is CSASISGAGGYEQYF.

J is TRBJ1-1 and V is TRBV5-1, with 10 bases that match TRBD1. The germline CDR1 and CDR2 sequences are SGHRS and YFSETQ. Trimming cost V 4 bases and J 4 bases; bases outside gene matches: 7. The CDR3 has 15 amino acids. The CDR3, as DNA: TGCGCCAGCAGCGGGGGGACAGGGGAGGTCACTGAAGCTTTCTTT. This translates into CASSGGTGEVTEAFF.

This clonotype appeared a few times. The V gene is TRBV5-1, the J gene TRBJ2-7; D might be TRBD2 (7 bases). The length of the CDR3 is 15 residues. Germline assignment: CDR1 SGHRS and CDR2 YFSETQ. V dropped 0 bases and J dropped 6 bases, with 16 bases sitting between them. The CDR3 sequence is CASSLDAGEGPEQYF. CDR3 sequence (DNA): TGCGCCAGCAGCTTGGACGCAGGGGAGGGTCCCGAGCAGTACTTC.

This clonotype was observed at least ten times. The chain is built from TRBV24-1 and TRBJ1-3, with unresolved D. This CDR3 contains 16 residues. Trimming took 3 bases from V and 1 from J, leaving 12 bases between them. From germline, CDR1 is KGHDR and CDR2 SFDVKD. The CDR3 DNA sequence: TGTGCCACCAGTGATGATCGACAAGGTTCTGGAAACACCATATATTTT. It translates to CATSDDRQGSGNTIYF.

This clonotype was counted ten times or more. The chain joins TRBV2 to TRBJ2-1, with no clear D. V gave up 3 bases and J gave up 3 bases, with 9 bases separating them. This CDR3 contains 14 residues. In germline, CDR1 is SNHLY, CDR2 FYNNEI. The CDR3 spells CASSEYIGYNEQFF. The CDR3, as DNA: TGTGCCAGCAGTGAGTACATCGGCTACAATGAGCAGTTCTTC. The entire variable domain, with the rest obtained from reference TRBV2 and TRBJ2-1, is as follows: EPEVTQTPSHQVTQMGQEVILRCVPISNHLYFYWYRQILGQKVEFLVSFYNNEISEKSEIFDDQFSVERPDGSNFTLKIRSTKLEDSAMYFCASSEYIGYNEQFFGPGTRLTVL.

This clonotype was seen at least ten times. CDR3 loop: CASSYRELDEQYF. The CDR3 nucleotides read TGTGCCAGCAGTTACCGGGAGCTCGACGAGCAGTACTTC. The chain couples TRBV6-6 to TRBJ2-7; a weak D match, TRBD2 (6 bases). Germline lookup yields CDR1 MNHNY and CDR2 SVGAGI (reference sequence). V gave up 2 bases and J gave up 5 bases, with 10 bases separating them. This CDR3 spans 13 amino acids.

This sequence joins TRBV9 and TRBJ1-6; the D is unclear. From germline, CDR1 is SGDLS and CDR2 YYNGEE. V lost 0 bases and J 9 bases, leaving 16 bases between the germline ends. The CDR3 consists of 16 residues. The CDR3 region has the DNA TGTGCCAGCAGCGTAGCTGCAGGACTTCGAGGTTCACCCCTCCACTTT. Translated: CASSVAAGLRGSPLHF. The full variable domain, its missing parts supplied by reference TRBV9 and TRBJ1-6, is DSGVTQTPKHLITATGQRVTLRCSPRSGDLSVYWYQQSLDQGLQFLIQYYNGEERAKGNILERFSAQQFPDLHSELNLSSLELGDSALYFCASSVAAGLRGSPLHFGNGTRLTVT.

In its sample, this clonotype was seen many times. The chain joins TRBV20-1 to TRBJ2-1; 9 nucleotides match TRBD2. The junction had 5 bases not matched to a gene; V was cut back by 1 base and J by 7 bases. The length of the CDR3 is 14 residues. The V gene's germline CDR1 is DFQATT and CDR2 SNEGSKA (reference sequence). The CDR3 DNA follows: TGCAGTGCTAGAGTAGCGGGAGTGGGAAATGAGCAGTTCTTC. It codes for CSARVAGVGNEQFF.

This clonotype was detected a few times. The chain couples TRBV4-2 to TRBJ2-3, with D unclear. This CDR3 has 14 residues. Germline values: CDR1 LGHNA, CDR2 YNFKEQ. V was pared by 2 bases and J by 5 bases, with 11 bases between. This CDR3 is CASSQLRTGDTQYF. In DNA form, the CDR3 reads TGTGCCAGCAGCCAACTGAGGACCGGAGATACGCAGTATTTT.

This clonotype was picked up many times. CDR3 amino acids: CASSRLAGVYEQFF. The CDR3 bases are TGTGCCAGCAGTCGACTAGCGGGAGTGTATGAGCAGTTCTTC. This chain connects TRBV12-3 or TRBV12-4 to TRBJ2-1; TRBD2 matches at 12 bases. The CDR3 runs 14 residues. V was pared by 5 bases and J by 8 bases, with 4 bases of the junction left unmatched.

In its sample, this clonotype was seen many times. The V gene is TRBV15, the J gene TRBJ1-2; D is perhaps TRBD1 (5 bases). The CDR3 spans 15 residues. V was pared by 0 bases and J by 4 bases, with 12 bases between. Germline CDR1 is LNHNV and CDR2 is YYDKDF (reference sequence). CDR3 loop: CATSRDQGGGYGYTF. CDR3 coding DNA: TGTGCCACCAGCAGAGATCAGGGCGGCGGCTATGGCTACACCTTC.

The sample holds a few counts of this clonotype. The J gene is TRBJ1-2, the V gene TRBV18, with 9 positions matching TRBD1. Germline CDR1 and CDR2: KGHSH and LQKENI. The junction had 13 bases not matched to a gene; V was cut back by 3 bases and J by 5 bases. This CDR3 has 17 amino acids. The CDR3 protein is CASSPVPTGGEGYGYTF. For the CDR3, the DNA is TGTGCCAGCTCACCCGTTCCCACAGGGGGCGAAGGGTATGGCTACACCTTC.

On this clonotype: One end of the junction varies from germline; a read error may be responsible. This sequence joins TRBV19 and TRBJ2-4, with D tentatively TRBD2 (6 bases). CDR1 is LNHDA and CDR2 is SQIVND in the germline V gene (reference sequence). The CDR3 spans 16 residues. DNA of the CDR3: TGTGCCAGTGGTATGTTTAGCGGAGTAGCCAAAAACATTCAGTACTTC. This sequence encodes CASGMFSGVAKNIQYF.

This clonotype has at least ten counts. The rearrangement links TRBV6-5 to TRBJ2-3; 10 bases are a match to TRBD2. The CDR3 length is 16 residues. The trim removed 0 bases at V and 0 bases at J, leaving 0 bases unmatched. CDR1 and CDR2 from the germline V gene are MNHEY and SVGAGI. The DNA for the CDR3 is TGTGCCAGCAGTTACTCGACTAGCGGGAGCACAGATACGCAGTATTTT. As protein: CASSYSTSGSTDTQYF.

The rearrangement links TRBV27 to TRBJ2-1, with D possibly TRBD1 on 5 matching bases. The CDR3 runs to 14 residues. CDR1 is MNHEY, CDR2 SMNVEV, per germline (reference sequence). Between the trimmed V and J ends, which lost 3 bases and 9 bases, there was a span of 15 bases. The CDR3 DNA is TGTGCCAGCAGTTTCCCCCACTACCAGGGTGAGCAGTTCTTC. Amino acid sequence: CASSFPHYQGEQFF.

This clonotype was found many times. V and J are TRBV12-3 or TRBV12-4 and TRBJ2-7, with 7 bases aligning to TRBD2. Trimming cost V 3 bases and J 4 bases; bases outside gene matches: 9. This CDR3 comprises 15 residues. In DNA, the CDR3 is TGTGCCAGCAGTTTGGGGGGGGAGGGCCCATACGAGCAGTACTTC. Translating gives CASSLGGEGPYEQYF.

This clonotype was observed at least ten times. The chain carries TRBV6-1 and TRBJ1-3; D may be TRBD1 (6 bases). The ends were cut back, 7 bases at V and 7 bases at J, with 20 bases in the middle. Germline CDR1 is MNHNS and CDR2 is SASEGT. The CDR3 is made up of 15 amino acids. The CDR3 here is CASTSPRGRLNTIYF. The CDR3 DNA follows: TGTGCCAGCACTTCACCCAGGGGACGATTGAACACCATATATTTT.

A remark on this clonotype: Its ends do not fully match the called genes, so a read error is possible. The CDR3 DNA sequence: TGCGCCAGCAGCGGACATAGCGGGAGGGCCGATCCTGCCTACGAGCAGTACTTC. Protein sequence: CASSGHSGRADPAYEQYF. The rearrangement uses TRBV11-1 and TRBJ2-7, with 11 bases that match TRBD2. Germline assignment: CDR1 SGHAT and CDR2 FQDESV (reference sequence). This CDR3 is built from 18 residues.